Below, one TCR beta chain is given with its context. This sample was taken from a study of esophageal squamous cell carcinoma under preoperative chemotherapy. TCRdb analysed the PCR reads with MiXCR anew, one entry per CDR3 protein. Altogether roughly 32,000 distinct CDR3 sequences are present, 45% to 55% being singletons, with the ten largest covering approximately 12%. The time point was: before preoperative PTX-NDP chemotherapy. Patients received paclitaxel-nedaplatin as preoperative chemotherapy before surgery. V lost 2 bases and J lost 5, with 17 bases in between. CDR1 is SGHTA, CDR2 FQGNSA, per germline. The CDR3 runs to 16 residues.

The chain recombines TRBV7-2 with TRBJ2-3; the D gene is possibly TRBD1 (5 bases). The specimen was collected from a patient given preoperative chemotherapy. This sequence originates from a human donor with esophageal squamous cell carcinoma. The donor label of this sample is uncertain. Here the CDR3 reads CASSLRGRGLKDTQYF. The CDR3 DNA is TGTGCCAGCAGCTTAAGGGGTAGGGGCCTCAAAGATACGCAGTATTTT.